The rows below give T cell receptor beta chains drawn from one sample of a study of blood T cell repertoires in COVID-19. TCRdb's copy holds only in-frame clones and misses some; the assay was immunoSEQ multiplex PCR. The sample includes about 190,000 clones, around 79% of them seen just once. The specimen sequenced was peripheral blood. The receptors originated from a woman aged 50 to 60 with acute or convalescent COVID-19. The CDR3 runs from the conserved cysteine through the conserved F or W. D genes are given only for firm matches. A clone size is listed for some rows: how often the clone was seen (once, few, many), or a class if it is expanded.

-,13,-,TRBJ1-2,TRBV10-3,TGTGCCATCAAGGCAGGGCCTAACTATGGCTACACCTTC,CAIKAGPNYGYTF
-,15,-,TRBJ1-2,TRBV30,TGTGCCTGGACTTGGAAAGCGGCAGACTCCTATGGCTACACCTTC,CAWTWKAADSYGYTF
-,15,few,TRBJ1-6,TRBV30,TGTGCCTGGACCCTCCCGACCGGACTGAATTCACCCCTCCACTTT,CAWTLPTGLNSPLHF
-,16,-,TRBJ2-2,TRBV5-1,TGCGCCAGCAGGGGCTGGCAGTTATCGAACACCGGGGAGCTGTTTTTT,CASRGWQLSNTGELFF
TRBD1,15,-,TRBJ2-3,TRBV6-5,TGTGCCAGCAGTTACGGCCAGGGGGCCGTTGATACGCAGTATTTT,CASSYGQGAVDTQYF
-,15,-,TRBJ2-5,TRBV11-2,TGTGCCAGCAGCTTAGGGACTCTCGGGGGAGAGACCCAGTACTTC,CASSLGTLGGETQYF
-,14,-,TRBJ1-2,TRBV11-2,TGTGCCAGCAGCTTAGAGGCGGCGGGGAGTGGCTACACCTTC,CASSLEAAGSGYTF
TRBD2,16,-,TRBJ2-7,TRBV28,TGTGCCAGCAGTCGCTCTAGCGGGAGGGTTTCCTACGAGCAGTACTTC,CASSRSSGRVSYEQYF
-,12,-,TRBJ1-1,TRBV20-1,TGCAGTGCTAGTCCTGAGGAGTTAGCGGCTTTCTTT,CSASPEELAAFF
-,19,-,TRBJ2-6,TRBV23-1,TGCGCCAGCAGTCAACGGCGGTCAGGACAAAGCTCTGGGGCCAACGTCCTGACTTTC,CASSQRRSGQSSGANVLTF
TRBD1,16,-,TRBJ1-4,TRBV2,TGTGCCAGCAGACTGGGACAGGGCCCAACTAATGAAAAACTGTTTTTT,CASRLGQGPTNEKLFF
-,15,-,TRBJ1-3,TRBV7-2,TGTGCCAGCAGCTTAATAGAGAGCTCTGGAAACACCATATATTTT,CASSLIESSGNTIYF
TRBD2,15,-,TRBJ2-5,TRBV9,TGTGCCAGCAGCCCCAAGACTAGCGGGAAAGAGACCCAGTACTTC,CASSPKTSGKETQYF
-,14,-,TRBJ1-5,TRBV24-1,TGTGCCACGCAAGGAGGGGATAGAAGGCAGCCCCAGCATTTT,CATQGGDRRQPQHF
TRBD2,14,-,TRBJ2-3,TRBV2,TGTGCCAGCCGGGTGGACGGGGGGGCCGGGACGCAGTATTTT,CASRVDGGAGTQYF
-,15,-,TRBJ1-1,TRBV6-2/TRBV6-3,TGTGCCAGCAGTTACTCGGGAGGGTGGTACACTGAAGCTTTCTTT,CASSYSGGWYTEAFF
TRBD1,15,-,TRBJ1-4,TRBV5-6,TGTGCCAGCAGCCTGCGTGGGACAGCTTATGAAAAACTGTTTTTT,CASSLRGTAYEKLFF
TRBD2,14,-,TRBJ2-7,TRBV10-3,TGTGCCATCAGTGAGTCGACTAGCAGCTACGAGCAGTACTTC,CAISESTSSYEQYF
-,13,-,TRBJ2-5,TRBV5-8,TGTGCCAGCAGCCTGTTCGGGAGTCAGACCCAGTACTTC,CASSLFGSQTQYF
TRBD2,16,-,TRBJ2-2,TRBV5-1,TGCGCCAGCAGCTGGTCCGGGAGGGCCGCCGCCGGGGAGCTGTTTTTT,CASSWSGRAAAGELFF
-,14,few,TRBJ1-5,TRBV19,TGTGCCAGTAGTAAACAGGTGGGATTTCAGCCCCAGCATTTT,CASSKQVGFQPQHF
-,16,-,TRBJ2-2,TRBV5-4,TGTGCCAGCAGCTTAGGGGCGGGGGCCCCCAACGGGGAGCTGTTTTTT,CASSLGAGAPNGELFF
-,12,-,TRBJ1-2,TRBV5-8,TGTGCCAGCAGCTCGAGAGGGAATGGCTACACCTTC,CASSSRGNGYTF
-,15,-,TRBJ2-6,TRBV2,TGTGCCAGCAGGGCCCGGGAGTCCGGGGCCAACGTCCTGACTTTC,CASRARESGANVLTF
TRBD1,15,-,TRBJ2-3,TRBV5-1,TGCGCCAGCAGCTTGGAAGGCAGGGGGCCAGATACGCAGTATTTT,CASSLEGRGPDTQYF
-,16,-,TRBJ2-6,TRBV9,TGTGCCAGCAGCCTCAACAGGTTAAACGGGGCCAACGTCCTGACTTTC,CASSLNRLNGANVLTF
-,12,once,TRBJ2-1,TRBV27,TGTGCCAGCAGTTTACACAGAAGAAAGCAGTTCTTC,CASSLHRRKQFF
TRBD2,14,-,TRBJ2-1,TRBV5-4,TGTGCCAGCAGCGGTAGCGGGAGTTACAATGAGCAGTTCTTC,CASSGSGSYNEQFF
-,12,-,TRBJ2-2,TRBV24-1,TGTGCCACCAGGTTGTCCGCCGGGGAGCTGTTTTTT,CATRLSAGELFF
-,15,-,TRBJ2-2,TRBV9,TGTGCCAGCAGCGGGGGAGGGACAACCGGCGGGGAGCTGTTTTTT,CASSGGGTTGGELFF
TRBD1,13,-,TRBJ1-2,TRBV28,TGTGCCAGCAAGGGACAGGGAGGGCGAGGCTACACCTTC,CASKGQGGRGYTF
TRBD2,16,-,TRBJ2-3,TRBV20-1,TGCAGTGCTAGTCTGGGACTAGCGGGGATCACAGATACGCAGTATTTT,CSASLGLAGITDTQYF
-,15,-,TRBJ2-1,TRBV4-1,TGCGCCAGCAGCCAAGAAACCGCGTCGTACAATGAGCAGTTCTTC,CASSQETASYNEQFF